A single sample is the source of the 4 T cell receptor beta chains below, sequenced in a study of neoadjuvant anti-PD-1 for oral cavity cancer. Some clones are missing from TCRdb's copy, which holds only in-frame ones; the method was immunoSEQ multiplex PCR. The table lists 7,000 to 7,500 clones, around 46% of them singletons. Sequenced material: tumor tissue, taken before nivolumab (anti-PD-1) treatment. These receptors all come from a person aged 40 to 85 with oral cavity squamous cell carcinoma.

The chain recombines TRBV18 with TRBJ2-5; TRBD2 matches at 13 bases. Germline CDR1 and CDR2: KGHSH and LQKENI. The CDR3 covers 16 residues. With 3 bases clipped from V and 5 bases from J, the junction kept 6 bases outside the gene matches. For the CDR3, the DNA is TGTGCCAGCTCACCTAGGACTAGCGGGAGAGGGGAGACCCAGTACTTC. This codes for CASSPRTSGRGETQYF. The full variable domain, rest sourced from reference TRBV18 and TRBJ2-5, is NAGVMQNPRHLVRRRGQEARLRCSPMKGHSHVYWYRQLPEEGLKFMVYLQKENIIDESGMPKERFSAEFPKEGPSILRIQQVVRGDSAAYFCASSPRTSGRGETQYFGPGTRLLVL.

The chain is built from TRBV27 and TRBJ1-4; 11 positions match TRBD1. V was pared by 5 bases and J by 8 bases, with 7 bases of the junction left unmatched. Germline V gene lookup returns CDR1 MNHEY and CDR2 SMNVEV (reference sequence). The CDR3 is 15 residues long. The CDR3 DNA sequence: TGTGCCAGCAGTCCGGAGGACAGGGGGCTAGAAAAACTGTTTTTT. Translated, it gives CASSPEDRGLEKLFF.

This clone is labeled as medium-sized. In nucleotides, the CDR3 is TGCGCCAGCAGCCAAGGGTGGCGGGACACAGATACGCAGTATTTT. Its protein is CASSQGWRDTDTQYF. The V gene is TRBV4-1, the J gene TRBJ2-3, with TRBD2 as a possible D gene (6 bases). This CDR3 spans 15 amino acids. The V end was cut by 1 base, the J end by 2 bases, with 10 bases between. Germline CDR1 MGHRA, CDR2 YSYEKL.

The V gene is TRBV7-3, the J gene TRBJ2-3, with D unresolved. Germline values: CDR1 SGHTA, CDR2 FQGTGA. The CDR3 is 13 residues long. V was pared by 2 bases and J by 4 bases, with 7 bases between. The CDR3 loop reads CASSLSKADTQYF. CDR3 nucleotides: TGTGCCAGCAGCTTATCGAAGGCAGATACGCAGTATTTT.